These 11 T cell receptor beta chains came from one sample sequenced in a study of human T cells and chemical hapten exposure. The treatment here: therapeutic diphenylcyclopropenone sensitization with weekly scalp DPC. The library gave individual cDNA molecules unique molecular identifiers. TCRdb redid the calling of the reads with MiXCR, one entry per CDR3 protein. The repertoire includes approximately 150 distinct CDR3 sequences, approximately 70% of them detected once, and about 31% sits in the top ten. Specimen: whole blood, collected before DPC sensitization or 2, 6, or about 24 weeks after (not recorded which). The receptor source for this set is an adult with alopecia areata. Some clones in this sample may be carry-over from other donors' samples. This table probably holds off-target reads from a library built for another chain.

The V gene is TRBV3-1, the J gene TRBJ2-7, with D tentatively TRBD2 (6 bases). The CDR3 loop spans 16 amino acids. Trimming stripped 1 base from V and 5 bases from J, with 18 bases between. Germline loops: CDR1 LGHDT, CDR2 YNNKEL (reference sequence). The CDR3 bases are TGTGCCAGCAGCCAAGCGGGGGTCCTAGCCGGCGACGAGCAGTACTTC. It codes for CASSQAGVLAGDEQYF.

The chain links TRBV3-1 to TRBJ2-4, with 15 positions matching TRBD2. Germline CDR1 is LGHDT and CDR2 is YNNKEL (reference sequence). J was trimmed by 6 bases and V by 0 bases; bases with no gene match: 9. The CDR3 contains 19 residues. The CDR3 sequence is CASSQEGLAGGRKLNIQYF. The CDR3 DNA is TGTGCCAGCAGCCAAGAAGGACTAGCGGGGGGGCGGAAGCTAAACATTCAGTACTTC.

This clonotype has more than one count but fewer than ten. The rearrangement joins TRBV20-1 to TRBJ2-6, with D unclear. The CDR3 extends over 16 amino acids. The V and J ends lost 6 bases and 0 bases respectively, with 15 bases between them. Germline CDR1 and CDR2: DFQATT and SNEGSKA (reference sequence). The CDR3 here is CSAPTETYSGANVLTF. The CDR3 nucleotides are TGCAGTGCGCCCACTGAAACGTACTCTGGGGCCAACGTCCTGACTTTC.

The chain carries TRBV24-1 and TRBJ1-2; D not resolved. This CDR3 is built from 17 residues. The germline V and J ends were trimmed by 2 bases and 8 bases, with 23 bases remaining between them. Germline values: CDR1 KGHDR, CDR2 SFDVKD. Written as DNA, the CDR3 is TGTGCCACCAGTGATTCCCCCAGCGTAGGGAGCGGCGAGGGCTACACCTTC. This encodes CATSDSPSVGSGEGYTF.

This clonotype has a handful of counts. This chain joins TRBV20-1 and TRBJ1-6; D ambiguous. Germline V gene data show CDR1 as DFQATT and CDR2 as SNEGSKA (reference sequence). V was trimmed by 3 bases and J by 8 bases, leaving 8 bases between them. The CDR3 has 12 residues. CDR3 coding DNA: TGCAGTGCTAGTTCCCCCGATTCACCCCTCCACTTT. Its translation: CSASSPDSPLHF.

J is TRBJ1-1 and V is TRBV4-1; D gene ambiguous. Germline CDR1 and CDR2: MGHRA and YSYEKL. The CDR3 sequence is 15 residues long. Trimming shortened V by 0 bases and J by 3 bases, and 11 bases separated the two germline ends. The DNA for the CDR3 is TGCGCCAGCAGCCAAGACGACTGGAGGGACACTGAAGCTTTCTTT. Amino acids: CASSQDDWRDTEAFF.

The rearrangement links TRBV6-1 to TRBJ1-1, with D unclear. The CDR3 contains 14 residues. The germline V gene encodes CDR1 MNHNS and CDR2 SASEGT. V lost 6 bases, J lost 0 bases, and 11 bases lay in between. CDR3 amino acids: CASRGSKMNTEAFF. CDR3 nucleotide sequence: TGTGCCAGCAGGGGCAGTAAGATGAACACTGAAGCTTTCTTT.

This chain connects TRBV25-1 to TRBJ2-1, with D unclear. This CDR3 is 12 amino acids long. Germline V gives CDR1 MGHDK, CDR2 SYGVNS. V was trimmed by 4 bases and J by 4 bases, leaving 5 bases between them. CDR3 sequence: CASSGAYNEQFF. The CDR3 DNA follows: TGTGCCAGCAGTGGCGCTTACAATGAGCAGTTCTTC.

This sequence joins TRBV24-1 and TRBJ1-5, with TRBD1 as a possible D gene (6 bases). CDR3 length: 13 amino acids. CDR1 and CDR2 from the germline V gene are KGHDR and SFDVKD. Trimming cost V 2 bases and J 9 bases, with 10 bases left between them. CDR3 sequence: CATSDSDRWPQHF. CDR3 nucleotide sequence: TGTGCCACCAGTGATTCGGACAGATGGCCCCAGCATTTT.

This chain connects TRBV5-1 to TRBJ1-1, with no clear D. Germline V gives CDR1 SGHRS, CDR2 YFSETQ. V was cut by 1 base and J by 4 bases, with 8 bases left in between. The CDR3 runs to 13 residues. The CDR3: CASSLSSGTEAFF. The CDR3 bases are TGCGCCAGCAGCTTGTCATCGGGCACTGAAGCTTTCTTT.

V and J are TRBV23-1 and TRBJ2-1, with TRBD1 as a possible D gene (7 bases). TRBV23-1 is assigned to the ORF class and has an uncertain function. CDR3 size: 16 residues. V gave up 0 bases and J gave up 3 bases, with 12 bases separating them. CDR3: CASSQSRQGGYNEQFF. Here the CDR3 DNA reads TGCGCCAGCAGTCAATCGAGGCAGGGGGGCTACAATGAGCAGTTCTTC.